These T cell receptor beta chains were read from a single sample in a study of blood T cell repertoires in COVID-19. Method: immunoSEQ multiplex PCR; TCRdb's copy keeps in-frame clones and lacks some. The sample records fewer than 300,000 clones, roughly 85% being singletons. Material: PBMCs or T cells enriched from blood (not recorded which). Source of these receptors: a man aged 35 to 55 who had been exposed to COVID-19. Each CDR3 is given with its conserved first and last residue. D genes are given only for firm matches.

>TRBV25-1|-|TRBJ1-3|13
CASQQDSGNTIYF
TGTGCCAGCCAACAGGACTCTGGAAACACCATATATTTT
>TRBV5-6|TRBD1|TRBJ1-5|17
CASSSWTGWALYQPQHF
TGTGCCAGCAGCTCTTGGACAGGGTGGGCTTTATATCAGCCCCAGCATTTT
>TRBV4-1|TRBD1|TRBJ1-3|17
CASSDGQGTYSGNTIYF
TGCGCCAGCAGCGACGGACAGGGTACATACTCTGGAAACACCATATATTTT
>TRBV6-1|TRBD1|TRBJ2-7|15
CASSEAGQGVDEQYF
TGTGCCAGCAGTGAAGCTGGACAGGGGGTCGACGAGCAGTACTTC
>TRBV18|TRBD1|TRBJ2-7|14
CASSLRGLTYEQYF
TGTGCCAGCTCACTCAGGGGGCTGACCTACGAGCAGTACTTC
>TRBV5-4|-|TRBJ2-1|14
CASSLLSVYNEQFF
TGTGCCAGCAGCTTGTTAAGCGTTTACAATGAGCAGTTCTTC
>TRBV19|-|TRBJ1-2|14
CASSIAGSNYGYTF
TGTGCCAGTAGTATAGCGGGAAGTAACTATGGCTACACCTTC
>TRBV19|TRBD1|TRBJ2-2|15
CASSMGQGGTGELFF
TGTGCCAGTAGTATGGGACAGGGGGGTACCGGGGAGCTGTTTTTT
>TRBV19|-|TRBJ1-3|15
CASRLDRISGNTIYF
TGTGCCAGTAGGCTAGACAGGATCTCTGGAAACACCATATATTTT
>TRBV5-1|-|TRBJ2-1|14
CASSSQWAQNEQFF
TGCGCCAGCAGCTCCCAATGGGCACAGAATGAGCAGTTCTTC